The source of this T cell receptor (beta chain) is a study of PD-L1 blockade in urothelial cancer. In the study overall: Patients' atezolizumab regimen, 1,200 mg intravenously every 3 weeks, began in the mid-2010s. Blood analysis was done at 3 weeks (second dose) and 6 weeks after treatment began. Male patients with bladder-origin urothelial cancer numbered about nine tenths of the roughly 29.

Per the germline V gene, CDR1 is LGHNT and CDR2 is FRNRAP. Losses at the gene ends were 1 base for V and 7 bases for J; bases not matched to a gene: 7. The length of the CDR3 is 16 residues. This table comes from immunoSEQ multiplex PCR, and its TCRdb copy is limited to in-frame clones, with some not included. The repertoire has about 15,000 clones, roughly 87% of them found once; the top ten carry around 5.5%. This TCR was sampled from a man aged 45 to 65 with urothelial cancer. V gene TRBV12-5 combines with J gene TRBJ2-1; 10 bases are shared with TRBD2. Sample: PBMCs, taken around atezolizumab (anti-PD-L1) treatment. CDR3 sequence: CASGLGQGLARNEQFF. The CDR3 DNA follows: TGTGCTAGTGGTTTGGGACAGGGACTAGCGCGAAATGAGCAGTTCTTC.